This passage covers 18 T cell receptor beta chains from one sample sequenced in a study of cytomegalovirus exposure and HLA in healthy donors. PCR was performed using 60 Vbeta and 13 Jbeta primers. Measured with immunoSEQ multiplex PCR; TCRdb has only the in-frame clones, and not every one. This table holds 270,000 or so clones, around 90% found once. Source material: PBMCs. The receptor set was obtained from a girl aged 2-10 years in good health and CMV-seronegative.

The V and J genes are TRBV6-1 and TRBJ1-2; no definite D call. Trimming left V 5 bases short and J 3 bases short, with 13 bases between. The CDR3 covers 14 residues. Germline lookup yields CDR1 MNHNS and CDR2 SASEGT. The CDR3 DNA reads TGTGCCAGCAGTTCCGAACAGCGGTACTATGGCTACACCTTC. Its translation: CASSSEQRYYGYTF.

The sample holds a few counts of this clone. The gene calls are TRBV7-9 and TRBJ2-3, with a tentative D call TRBD2 (7 bases). V gave up 3 bases and J gave up 4 bases, with 11 bases separating them. CDR1 and CDR2 (germline): SEHNR, FQNEAQ (reference sequence). CDR3 length: 14 amino acids. DNA for the CDR3: TGTGCCAGCAGCTTGGGCGGGGGCGCAGATACGCAGTATTTT. Translating gives CASSLGGGADTQYF.

V and J are TRBV5-4 and TRBJ2-5; TRBD2 agrees at 9 bases. V gave up 4 bases and J gave up 4 bases; unmatched junction bases: 2. The germline gives CDR1 SGHNT, CDR2 YYREEE (reference sequence). CDR3 length: 13 residues. The CDR3 region has the DNA TGTGCCAGCAGCGTGACTAGCGGAGAGACCCAGTACTTC. It specifies CASSVTSGETQYF.

This chain connects TRBV30 to TRBJ1-5, with TRBD1 as a possible D gene (5 bases). The V end lost 2 bases, the J end lost 6 bases, and 11 bases lay between the germline ends. The germline gives CDR1 GTSNPN, CDR2 SVGIG (reference sequence). This CDR3 is built from 13 residues. The chain's CDR3 is CAWSSGGSQPQHF. CDR3 in DNA: TGTGCCTGGAGTTCGGGGGGGTCTCAGCCCCAGCATTTT.

The rearrangement links TRBV5-1 to TRBJ2-1; D remains ambiguous. The length of the CDR3 is 12 residues. Trimming took off 4 bases at V and 8 bases at J, with 10 bases between the two ends. Germline CDR1 is SGHRS and CDR2 is YFSETQ. This chain's CDR3 is CASSPTLDEQFF. The CDR3 DNA sequence: TGCGCCAGCAGCCCCACATTGGATGAGCAGTTCTTC.

J is TRBJ2-3 and V is TRBV6-5, with 13 bases that match TRBD2. V gave up 0 bases and J gave up 4 bases; unmatched junction bases: 1. CDR3 length: 16 residues. Germline CDR1 is MNHEY and CDR2 is SVGAGI. The CDR3 DNA follows: TGTGCCAGCAGTTACTCTGGGACTAGCGGGGCAGATACGCAGTATTTT. Its translation is CASSYSGTSGADTQYF.

The chain carries TRBV20-1 and TRBJ2-1; D gene ambiguous. The V end lost 4 bases, the J end lost 5 bases, and 3 bases lay between the germline ends. In germline, CDR1 is DFQATT, CDR2 SNEGSKA (reference sequence). The CDR3 extends over 10 amino acids. The CDR3 DNA reads TGCAGTGCTACCAACAATGAGCAGTTCTTC. Protein sequence: CSATNNEQFF.

The chain joins TRBV9 to TRBJ2-3; no clear D. The CDR3 extends over 14 amino acids. Per germline, CDR1 SGDLS and CDR2 YYNGEE. The ends were cut back, 3 bases at V and 6 bases at J, with 14 bases in the middle. CDR3 nucleotide sequence: TGTGCCAGCAGCGCAATCCCAGTCGTTGATACGCAGTATTTT. It yields the protein CASSAIPVVDTQYF.

The chain links TRBV9 to TRBJ1-6; D is unresolved. From germline, CDR1 is SGDLS and CDR2 YYNGEE. This CDR3 comprises 14 residues. V was trimmed by 4 bases and J by 7 bases, leaving 12 bases between them. In nucleotides, the CDR3 is TGTGCCAGCAGCCCTGGACGGAGGAATTCACCCCTCCACTTT. This gives the protein CASSPGRRNSPLHF.

The V gene is TRBV19, the J gene TRBJ2-1, with 9 bases lining up with TRBD2. This CDR3 contains 14 residues. J lost 4 bases, V lost 5 bases, and 3 bases had no gene match. Germline V CDR1 and CDR2: LNHDA, SQIVND (reference sequence). This CDR3 is CASSLTSGYNEQFF. For the CDR3, the DNA is TGTGCCAGTAGTTTAACTAGCGGGTACAATGAGCAGTTCTTC.

This chain connects TRBV7-9 to TRBJ1-2; 8 bases are shared with TRBD1. With 7 bases clipped from V and 8 bases from J, the junction kept 15 bases outside the gene matches. This CDR3 has 15 amino acids. Looked up from germline, CDR1 is SEHNR and CDR2 is FQNEAQ (reference sequence). In nucleotides, the CDR3 is TGTGCCAGCACCCACAGGACAGGGTTTTCGGAAGGCTACACCTTC. This codes for CASTHRTGFSEGYTF.

This clone was detected only a few times. V is TRBV5-6 and J is TRBJ2-7, with TRBD1 matching over 12 bases. Losses at the gene ends were 4 bases for V and 5 bases for J; bases not matched to a gene: 7. The CDR3 totals 15 residues. Looked up from germline, CDR1 is SGHDT and CDR2 is YYEEEE. CDR3 DNA sequence: TGTGCCAGCAGCGCCACCGGGACAGGGGGCGACGAGCAGTACTTC. Its protein product is CASSATGTGGDEQYF.

This clone showed up just once. V is TRBV29-1 and J is TRBJ2-7; TRBD2 is a possible D gene (6 bases). Between the trimmed V and J ends, which lost 6 bases and 2 bases, there was a span of 11 bases. Germline CDR1 and CDR2: SQVTM and ANQGSEA. The CDR3 contains 12 residues. The CDR3 DNA sequence: TGCAGCGTGGCTAGCGTTCCCTACGAGCAGTACTTC. This translates into CSVASVPYEQYF.

The chain carries TRBV9 and TRBJ1-2; no reliable D call. This CDR3 region has 15 residues. Between the trimmed V and J ends, which lost 0 bases and 0 bases, there was a span of 9 bases. Germline lookup yields CDR1 SGDLS and CDR2 YYNGEE. CDR3 region: CASSVAGESNYGYTF. The CDR3 DNA follows: TGTGCCAGCAGCGTAGCCGGGGAGTCTAACTATGGCTACACCTTC.

The chain links TRBV10-3 to TRBJ2-7, with 7 bases that match TRBD2. After removal of 6 bases from V and 3 bases from J, the junction contained 8 bases not matched to a gene. Germline V gives CDR1 ENHRY, CDR2 SYGVKD. The CDR3 has 14 residues. The CDR3 DNA reads TGTGCCATCAGGGGACGGACTAGTAGCTACGAGCAGTACTTC. Translation: CAIRGRTSSYEQYF.

The chain joins TRBV2 to TRBJ2-7; maybe TRBD1 (6 bases). V lost 6 bases, J lost 4 bases, and 16 bases lay in between. The CDR3 spans 14 residues. Per germline, CDR1 SNHLY and CDR2 FYNNEI. CDR3 nucleotide sequence: TGTGCCAGCAGGTCGGGACACCCATCGTACGAGCAGTACTTC. Amino acid sequence: CASRSGHPSYEQYF.

The chain uses TRBV4-2 and TRBJ2-1; 12 positions agree with TRBD2. Unmatched junction bases numbered 3, after V lost 1 base and J lost 8 bases. The length of the CDR3 is 15 residues. The germline CDR1 and CDR2 sequences are LGHNA and YNFKEQ. CDR3 bases: TGTGCCAGCAGCCAAGGGACTAGCGGGACCGATGAGCAGTTCTTC. Residues: CASSQGTSGTDEQFF.

V and J are TRBV6-5 and TRBJ2-7; D is perhaps TRBD1 (5 bases). The CDR3 contains 15 residues. Germline V gene lookup returns CDR1 MNHEY and CDR2 SVGAGI. Trimming left V 0 bases short and J 6 bases short, with 15 bases between. The CDR3, as DNA: TGTGCCAGCAGTTACTCGTTAGGGCAGGGATTCGAGCAGTACTTC. This translates into CASSYSLGQGFEQYF.